Reported below is one T cell receptor beta chain. The source of the sample is a study of blood T cell repertoires in COVID-19. Study as a whole: The United States, Italy and Spain were the sources of the acute and convalescent COVID-19 samples. PBMCs, B-cell-depleted T cells, or T cells provided the cDNA or gDNA that made up the material.

Clinical histories supplied by participants themselves formed the basis of cohort assignment. Participants in the exposed group had met a COVID-19 case in the 2 weeks before joining the study. Here immunoSEQ multiplex PCR was the method, and the copy in TCRdb shows in-frame clones only, minus some. The table shows 220,000 or so clones, with just under 90% occurring only once. V was pared by 5 bases and J by 0 bases, with 6 bases of the junction left unmatched. CDR1 is WSHSY, CDR2 SAAADI, per germline. This CDR3 is built from 18 residues. The rearrangement links TRBV10-2 to TRBJ2-3, with TRBD2 matching 15 bases. The sample comprised PBMCs or T cells enriched from blood (not recorded which). The TCR was taken from a man aged 45-65 years who had been exposed to COVID-19. The CDR3 loop is CASSRTSGRGPSTDTQYF. The CDR3 DNA is TGCGCCAGCAGTCGGACTAGCGGGAGGGGCCCCAGCACAGATACGCAGTATTTT.